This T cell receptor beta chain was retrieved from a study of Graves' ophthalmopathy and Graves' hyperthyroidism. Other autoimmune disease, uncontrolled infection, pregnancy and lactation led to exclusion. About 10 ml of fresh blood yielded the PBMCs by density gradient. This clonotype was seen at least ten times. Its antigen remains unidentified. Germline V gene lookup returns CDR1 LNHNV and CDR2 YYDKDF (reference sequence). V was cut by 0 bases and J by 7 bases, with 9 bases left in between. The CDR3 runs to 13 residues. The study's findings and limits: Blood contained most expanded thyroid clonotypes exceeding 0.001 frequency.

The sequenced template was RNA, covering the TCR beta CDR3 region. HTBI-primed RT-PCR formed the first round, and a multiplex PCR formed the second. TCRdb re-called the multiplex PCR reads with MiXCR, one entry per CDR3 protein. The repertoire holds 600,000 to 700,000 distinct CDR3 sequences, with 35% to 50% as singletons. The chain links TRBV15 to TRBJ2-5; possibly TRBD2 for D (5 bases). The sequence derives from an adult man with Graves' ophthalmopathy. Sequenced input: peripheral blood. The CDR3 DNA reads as TGTGCCACCAGCAGAGATCGACGGGGGACCCAGTACTTC. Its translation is CATSRDRRGTQYF.